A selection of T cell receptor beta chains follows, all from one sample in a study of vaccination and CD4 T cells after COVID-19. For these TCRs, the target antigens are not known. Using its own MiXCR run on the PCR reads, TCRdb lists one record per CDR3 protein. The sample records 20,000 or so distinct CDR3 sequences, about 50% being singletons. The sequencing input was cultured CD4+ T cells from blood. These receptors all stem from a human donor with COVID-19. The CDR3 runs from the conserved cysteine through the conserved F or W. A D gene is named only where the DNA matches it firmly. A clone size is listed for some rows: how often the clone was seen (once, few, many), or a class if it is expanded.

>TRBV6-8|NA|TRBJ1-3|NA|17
TGTGCCAGCATGAATTCGGACAGTTCTAGCTCTGGAAACACCATATATTTT
CASMNSDSSSSGNTIYF
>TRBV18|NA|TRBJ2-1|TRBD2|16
TGTGCCAGCTCACCGCTAGCGGGGGTAGCCTACAATGAGCAGTTCTTC
CASSPLAGVAYNEQFF
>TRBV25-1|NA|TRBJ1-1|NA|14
TGTGCCAGCAGTGAGGGAGAGGTAAACACTGAAGCTTTCTTT
CASSEGEVNTEAFF
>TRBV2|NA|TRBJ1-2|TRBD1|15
TGTGCCAGCAGTGATAGGGCAGGGGGAAACTATGGCTACACCTTC
CASSDRAGGNYGYTF
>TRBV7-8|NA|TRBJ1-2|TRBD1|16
TGTGCCAGCAGCTCTGAGAACAGGGGGCGTAGTTGGGGCTACACCTTC
CASSSENRGRSWGYTF
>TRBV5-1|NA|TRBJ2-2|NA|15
TGCGCCAGCAGCTTGGAGGGGTTCGGCACCGGGGAGCTGTTTTTT
CASSLEGFGTGELFF
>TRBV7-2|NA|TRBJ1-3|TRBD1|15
TGTGCCAGCAGCCTATGGACAGGGACGGGAAACACCATATATTTT
CASSLWTGTGNTIYF
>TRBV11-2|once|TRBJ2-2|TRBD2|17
TGTGCCAGCAGCTTAACTAGCGGGGGGTCGGACACCGGGGAGCTGTTTTTT
CASSLTSGGSDTGELFF
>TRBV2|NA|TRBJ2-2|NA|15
TGTGCCAGCAGGACCGGGACTGTCAACACCGGGGAGCTGTTTTTT
CASRTGTVNTGELFF
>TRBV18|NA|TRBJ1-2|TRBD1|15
TGTGCCAGCTCACCGACAGGGGCCGAGTTGAGTGGCTACACCTTC
CASSPTGAELSGYTF
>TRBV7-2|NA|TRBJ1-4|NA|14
TGTGCCAGCAGCCCGCGGGGCTTAGGTGAAAAACTGTTTTTT
CASSPRGLGEKLFF